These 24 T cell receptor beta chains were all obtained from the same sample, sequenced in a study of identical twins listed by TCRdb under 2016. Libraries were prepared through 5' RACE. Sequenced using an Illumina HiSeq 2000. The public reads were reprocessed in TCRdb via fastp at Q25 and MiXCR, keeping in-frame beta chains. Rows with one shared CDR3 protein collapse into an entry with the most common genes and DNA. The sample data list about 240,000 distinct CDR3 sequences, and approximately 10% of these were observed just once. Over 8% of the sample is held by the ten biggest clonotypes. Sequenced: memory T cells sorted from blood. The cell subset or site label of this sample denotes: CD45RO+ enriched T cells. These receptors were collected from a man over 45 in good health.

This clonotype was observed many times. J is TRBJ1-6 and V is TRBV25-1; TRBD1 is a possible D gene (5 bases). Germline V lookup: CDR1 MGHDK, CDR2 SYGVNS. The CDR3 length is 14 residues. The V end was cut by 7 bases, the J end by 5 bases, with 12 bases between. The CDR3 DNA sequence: TGTGCCAGCAAGACAGACAGTGATAATTCACCCCTCCACTTT. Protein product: CASKTDSDNSPLHF. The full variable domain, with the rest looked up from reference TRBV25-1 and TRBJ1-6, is EADIYQTPRYLVIGTGKKITLECSQTMGHDKMYWYQQDPGMELHLIHYSYGVNSTEKGDLSSESTVSRIRTEHFPLTLESARPSHTSQYLCASKTDSDNSPLHFGNGTRLTVT.

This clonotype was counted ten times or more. This CDR3 is CASSLARATVLTDTQYF. CDR3 DNA sequence: TGTGCCAGCAGCTTAGCGCGAGCGACGGTACTCACAGATACGCAGTATTTT. The chain employs TRBV7-2 and TRBJ2-3, with unresolved D. Germline V lookup: CDR1 SGHTA, CDR2 FQGNSA. This CDR3 comprises 17 residues. V was shortened by 0 bases and J by 2 bases, with 15 bases between the two germline ends.

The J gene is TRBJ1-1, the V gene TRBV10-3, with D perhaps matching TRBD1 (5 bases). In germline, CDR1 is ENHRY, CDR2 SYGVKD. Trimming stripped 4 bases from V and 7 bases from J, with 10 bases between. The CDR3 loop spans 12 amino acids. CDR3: CAISARGSEAFF. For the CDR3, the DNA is TGTGCCATCAGTGCTCGGGGGAGTGAAGCTTTCTTT.

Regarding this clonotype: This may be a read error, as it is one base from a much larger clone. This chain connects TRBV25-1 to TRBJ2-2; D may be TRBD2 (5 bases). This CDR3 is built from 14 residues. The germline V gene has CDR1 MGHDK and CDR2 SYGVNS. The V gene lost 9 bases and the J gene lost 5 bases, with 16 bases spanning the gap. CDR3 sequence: CARRETGQTGELFF. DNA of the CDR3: TGTGCCAGAAGGGAGACGGGCCAAACCGGGGAGCTGTTTTTT.

The CDR3 region has the DNA TGCGCCAGCAGCTTGGGGCAGGGGCGTTTCAATGAGCAGTTCTTC. Its translation: CASSLGQGRFNEQFF. This rearrangement joins TRBV5-1 to TRBJ2-1, with D perhaps matching TRBD1 (6 bases). CDR1 SGHRS and CDR2 YFSETQ come from the germline V gene. This CDR3 has 15 amino acids. Trimming shortened V by 0 bases and J by 6 bases, and 13 bases separated the two germline ends.

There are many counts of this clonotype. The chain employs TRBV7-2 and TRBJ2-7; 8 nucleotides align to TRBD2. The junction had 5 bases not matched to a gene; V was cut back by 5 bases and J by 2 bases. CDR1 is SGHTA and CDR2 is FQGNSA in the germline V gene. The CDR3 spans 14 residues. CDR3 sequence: CASSPGLETYEQYF. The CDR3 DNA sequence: TGTGCCAGCAGCCCGGGACTAGAGACCTACGAGCAGTACTTC.

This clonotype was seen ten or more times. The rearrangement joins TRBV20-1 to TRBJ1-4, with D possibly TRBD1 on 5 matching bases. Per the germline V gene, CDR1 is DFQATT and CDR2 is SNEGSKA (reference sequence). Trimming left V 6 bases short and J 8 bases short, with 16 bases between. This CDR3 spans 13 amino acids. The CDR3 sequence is CSATPGTREKLFF. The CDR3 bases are TGCAGTGCAACCCCGGGGACTCGGGAAAAACTGTTTTTT.

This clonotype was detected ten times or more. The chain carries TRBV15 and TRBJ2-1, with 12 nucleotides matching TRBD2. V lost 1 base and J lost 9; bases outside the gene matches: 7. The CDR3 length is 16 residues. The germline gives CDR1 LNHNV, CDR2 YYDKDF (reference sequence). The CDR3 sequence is CATSRGLAGGPGEQFF. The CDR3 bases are TGTGCCACCAGCAGAGGCCTAGCGGGAGGGCCTGGTGAGCAGTTCTTC.

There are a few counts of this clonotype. CDR3 sequence (DNA): TGTGCCAGCAGCTTAGAGGCTAGCGGGGAGCTGTTTTTT. This sequence encodes CASSLEASGELFF. The rearrangement uses TRBV7-6 and TRBJ2-2; D unclear. The CDR3 is made up of 13 amino acids. V lost 1 base and J lost 7, with 7 bases in between. Germline CDR1 and CDR2: SGHVS and FNYEAQ.

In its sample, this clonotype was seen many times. CDR3 residues: CASSPVRIRVANTGELFF. The CDR3 DNA reads TGTGCCAGCAGCCCGGTGCGGATACGGGTGGCGAACACCGGGGAGCTGTTTTTT. The V gene is TRBV11-2, the J gene TRBJ2-2; D is ambiguous. The germline V gene encodes CDR1 SGHAT and CDR2 FQNNGV. The V end was cut by 5 bases, the J end by 0 bases, with 19 bases between. There are 18 residues in the CDR3.

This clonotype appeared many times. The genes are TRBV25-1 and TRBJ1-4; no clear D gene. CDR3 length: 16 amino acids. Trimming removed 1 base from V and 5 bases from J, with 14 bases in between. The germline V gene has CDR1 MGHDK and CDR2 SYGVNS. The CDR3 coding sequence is TGTGCCAGCAGTGAATTAGGAGGAAGGTCGAATGAAAAACTGTTTTTT. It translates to CASSELGGRSNEKLFF.

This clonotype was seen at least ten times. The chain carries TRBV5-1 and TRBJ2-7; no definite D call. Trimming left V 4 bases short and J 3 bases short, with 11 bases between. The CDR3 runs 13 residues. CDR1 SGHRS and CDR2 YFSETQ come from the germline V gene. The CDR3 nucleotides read TGCGCCAGCAGCCCGGTCGTAGGCTACGAGCAGTACTTC. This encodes CASSPVVGYEQYF. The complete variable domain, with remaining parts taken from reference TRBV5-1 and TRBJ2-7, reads KAGVTQTPRYLIKTRGQQVTLSCSPISGHRSVSWYQQTPGQGLQFLFEYFSETQRNKGNFPGRFSGRQFSNSRSEMNVSTLELGDSALYLCASSPVVGYEQYFGPGTRLTVT.

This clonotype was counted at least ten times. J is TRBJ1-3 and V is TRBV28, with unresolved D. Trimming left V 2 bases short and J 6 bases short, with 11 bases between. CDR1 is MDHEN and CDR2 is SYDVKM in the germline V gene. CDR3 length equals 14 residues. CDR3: CASSLGGMSNTIYF. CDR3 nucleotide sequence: TGTGCCAGCAGTTTAGGCGGGATGTCAAACACCATATATTTT.

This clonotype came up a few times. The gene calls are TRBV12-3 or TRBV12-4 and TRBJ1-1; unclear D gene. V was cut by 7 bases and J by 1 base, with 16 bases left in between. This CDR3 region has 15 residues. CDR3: CASTCVEEANTEAFF. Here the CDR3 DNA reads TGTGCCAGCACCTGCGTGGAGGAGGCGAACACTGAAGCTTTCTTT.

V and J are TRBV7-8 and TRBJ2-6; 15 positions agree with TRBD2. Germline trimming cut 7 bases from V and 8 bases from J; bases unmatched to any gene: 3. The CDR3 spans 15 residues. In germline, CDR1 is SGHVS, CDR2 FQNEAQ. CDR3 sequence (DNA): TGTGCCAGCACGGGGACTAGCGGGAGGCCCAACGTCCTGACTTTC. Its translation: CASTGTSGRPNVLTF.

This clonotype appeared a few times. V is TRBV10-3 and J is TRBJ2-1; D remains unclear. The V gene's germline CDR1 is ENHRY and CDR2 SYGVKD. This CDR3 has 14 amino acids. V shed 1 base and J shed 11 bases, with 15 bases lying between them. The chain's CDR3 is CAISEFEVNSKQFF. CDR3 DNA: TGTGCCATCAGTGAGTTTGAGGTCAACAGCAAGCAGTTCTTC.

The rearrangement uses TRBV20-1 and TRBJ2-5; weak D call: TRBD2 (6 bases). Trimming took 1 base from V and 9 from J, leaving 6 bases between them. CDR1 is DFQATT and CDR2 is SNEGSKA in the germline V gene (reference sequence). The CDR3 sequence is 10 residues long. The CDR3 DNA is TGCAGTGCTAGAGGGGAGGCCCAGTACTTC. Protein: CSARGEAQYF.

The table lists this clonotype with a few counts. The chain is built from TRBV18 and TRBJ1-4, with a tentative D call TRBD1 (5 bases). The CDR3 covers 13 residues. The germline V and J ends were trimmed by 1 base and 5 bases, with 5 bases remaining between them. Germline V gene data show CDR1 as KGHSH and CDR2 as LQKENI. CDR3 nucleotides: TGTGCCAGCTCACCACAGGGGAATGAAAAACTGTTTTTT. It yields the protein CASSPQGNEKLFF.

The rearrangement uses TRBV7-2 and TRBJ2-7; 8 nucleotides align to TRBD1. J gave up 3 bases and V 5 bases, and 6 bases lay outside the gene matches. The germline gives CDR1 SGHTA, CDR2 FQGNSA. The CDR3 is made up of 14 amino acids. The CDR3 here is CASSPLGTGYEQYF. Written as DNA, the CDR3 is TGTGCCAGCAGCCCCCTGGGGACAGGCTACGAGCAGTACTTC.

The CDR3 sequence is CSGGLGTGSNEQFF. As DNA, the CDR3 is TGCAGCGGCGGGTTAGGCACAGGGAGCAATGAGCAGTTCTTC. The V call is TRBV29-1, the J call TRBJ2-1, with D perhaps TRBD1 (6 bases). Deletions cut 7 bases from V and 6 bases from J, with 19 bases between. Per the germline V gene, CDR1 is SQVTM and CDR2 is ANQGSEA. CDR3 size: 14 residues.

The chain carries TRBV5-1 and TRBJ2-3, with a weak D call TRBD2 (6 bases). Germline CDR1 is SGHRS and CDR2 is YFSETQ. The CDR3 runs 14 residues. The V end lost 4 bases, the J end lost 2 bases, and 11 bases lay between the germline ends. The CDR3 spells CASSDGGTTDTQYF. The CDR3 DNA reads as TGCGCCAGCAGCGATGGCGGGACCACAGATACGCAGTATTTT. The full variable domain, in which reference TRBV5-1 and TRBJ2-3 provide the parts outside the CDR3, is KAGVTQTPRYLIKTRGQQVTLSCSPISGHRSVSWYQQTPGQGLQFLFEYFSETQRNKGNFPGRFSGRQFSNSRSEMNVSTLELGDSALYLCASSDGGTTDTQYFGPGTRLTVL.

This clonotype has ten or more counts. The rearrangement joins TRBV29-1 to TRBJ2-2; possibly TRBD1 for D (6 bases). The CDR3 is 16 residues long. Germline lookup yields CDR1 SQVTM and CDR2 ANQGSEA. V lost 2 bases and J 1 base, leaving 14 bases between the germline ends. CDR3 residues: CSVELRAQGNTGELFF. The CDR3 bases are TGCAGCGTTGAATTAAGGGCACAGGGGAACACCGGGGAGCTGTTTTTT.

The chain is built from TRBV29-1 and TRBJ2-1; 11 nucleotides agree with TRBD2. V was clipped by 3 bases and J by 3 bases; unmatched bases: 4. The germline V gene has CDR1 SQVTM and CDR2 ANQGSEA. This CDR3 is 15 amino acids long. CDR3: CSVDPSGGNYNEQFF. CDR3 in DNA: TGCAGCGTTGACCCTAGCGGGGGGAACTACAATGAGCAGTTCTTC.

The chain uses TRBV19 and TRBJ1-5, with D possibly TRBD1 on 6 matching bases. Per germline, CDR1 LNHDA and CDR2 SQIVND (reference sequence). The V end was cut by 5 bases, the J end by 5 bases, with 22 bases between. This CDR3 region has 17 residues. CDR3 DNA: TGTGCCAGTAGTTTTTCAGGGGTGGGCCGGAGGCATCAGCCCCAGCATTTT. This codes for CASSFSGVGRRHQPQHF.